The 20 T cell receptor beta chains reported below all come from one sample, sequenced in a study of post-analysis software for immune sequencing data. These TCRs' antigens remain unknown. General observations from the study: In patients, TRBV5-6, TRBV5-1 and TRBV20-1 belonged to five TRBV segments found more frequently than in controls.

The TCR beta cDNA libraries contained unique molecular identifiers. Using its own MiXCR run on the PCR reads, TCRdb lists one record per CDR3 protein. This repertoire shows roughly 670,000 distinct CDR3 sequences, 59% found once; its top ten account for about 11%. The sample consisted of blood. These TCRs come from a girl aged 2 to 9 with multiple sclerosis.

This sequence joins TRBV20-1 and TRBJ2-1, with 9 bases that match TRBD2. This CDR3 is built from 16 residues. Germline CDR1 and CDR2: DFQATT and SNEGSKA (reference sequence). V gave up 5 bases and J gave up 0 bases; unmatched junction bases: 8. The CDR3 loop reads CSAPPVAGVSYNEQFF. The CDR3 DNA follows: TGCAGTGCTCCCCCGGTAGCGGGGGTCTCCTACAATGAGCAGTTCTTC.

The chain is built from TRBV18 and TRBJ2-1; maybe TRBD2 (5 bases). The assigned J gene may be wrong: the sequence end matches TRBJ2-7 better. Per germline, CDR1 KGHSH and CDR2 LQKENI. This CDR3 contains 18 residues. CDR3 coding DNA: TGTGCCAGCTCAAGTAGCGTCGACCGAATCCTTGTTTACAATGAGCAGTACTTC. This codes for CASSSSVDRILVYNEQYF.

CDR3 residues: CSALRGAQYNSPLHF. The CDR3 DNA is TGCAGTGCGCTGAGAGGGGCGCAGTATAATTCACCCCTCCACTTT. This chain connects TRBV20-1 to TRBJ1-6; tentatively, D is TRBD1 (5 bases). V was pared by 6 bases and J by 4 bases, with 16 bases between. CDR3 length equals 15 residues. CDR1 is DFQATT and CDR2 is SNEGSKA in the germline V gene (reference sequence).

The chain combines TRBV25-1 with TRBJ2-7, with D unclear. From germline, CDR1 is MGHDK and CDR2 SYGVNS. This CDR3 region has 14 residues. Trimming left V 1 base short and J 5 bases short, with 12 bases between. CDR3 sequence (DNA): TGTGCCAGCAGTGAATTAGTAGGCAGTGACGAGCAGTACTTC. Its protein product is CASSELVGSDEQYF.

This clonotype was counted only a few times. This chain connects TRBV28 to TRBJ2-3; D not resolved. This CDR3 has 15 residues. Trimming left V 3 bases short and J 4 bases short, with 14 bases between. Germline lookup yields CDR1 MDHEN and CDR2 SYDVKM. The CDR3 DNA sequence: TGTGCCAGCAGTTTGGCCGGCAAGCGCTCAGATACGCAGTATTTT. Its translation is CASSLAGKRSDTQYF.

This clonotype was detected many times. The CDR3 region has the DNA TGCAGCGTTGTGGGCACAGATACGCAGTATTTT. Translating gives CSVVGTDTQYF. The chain combines TRBV29-1 with TRBJ2-3; no clear D gene. V gave up 4 bases and J gave up 1 base, with 3 bases separating them. The CDR3 length is 11 residues. Looked up from germline, CDR1 is SQVTM and CDR2 is ANQGSEA.

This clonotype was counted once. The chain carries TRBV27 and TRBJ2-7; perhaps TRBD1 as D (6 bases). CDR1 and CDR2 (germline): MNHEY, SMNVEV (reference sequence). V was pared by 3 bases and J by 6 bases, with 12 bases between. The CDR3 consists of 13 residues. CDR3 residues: CASSFHRDGEQYF. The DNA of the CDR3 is TGTGCCAGCAGTTTTCACAGGGACGGCGAGCAGTACTTC.

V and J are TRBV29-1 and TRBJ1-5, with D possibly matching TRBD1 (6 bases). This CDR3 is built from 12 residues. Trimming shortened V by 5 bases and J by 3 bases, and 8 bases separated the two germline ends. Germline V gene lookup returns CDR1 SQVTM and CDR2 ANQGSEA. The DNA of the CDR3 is TGCAGCGTTCGGGACAACAATCAGCCCCAGCATTTT. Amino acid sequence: CSVRDNNQPQHF.

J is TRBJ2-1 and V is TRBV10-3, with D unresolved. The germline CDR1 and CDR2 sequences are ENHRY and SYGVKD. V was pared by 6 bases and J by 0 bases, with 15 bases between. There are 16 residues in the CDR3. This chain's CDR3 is CAISEAGPSSYNEQFF. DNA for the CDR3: TGTGCCATCAGCGAAGCCGGGCCGAGCTCCTACAATGAGCAGTTCTTC.

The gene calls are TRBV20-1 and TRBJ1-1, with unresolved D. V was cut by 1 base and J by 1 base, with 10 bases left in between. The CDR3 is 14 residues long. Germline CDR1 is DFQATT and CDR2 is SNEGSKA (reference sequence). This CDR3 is CSARVRHTNTEAFF. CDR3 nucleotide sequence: TGCAGTGCTAGAGTGCGACATACGAACACTGAAGCTTTCTTT.

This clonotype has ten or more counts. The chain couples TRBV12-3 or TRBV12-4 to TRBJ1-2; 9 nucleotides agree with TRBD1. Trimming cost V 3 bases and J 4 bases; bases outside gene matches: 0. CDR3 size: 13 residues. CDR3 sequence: CASSLGQGYGYTF. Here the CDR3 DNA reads TGTGCCAGCAGTTTGGGACAGGGCTATGGCTACACCTTC.

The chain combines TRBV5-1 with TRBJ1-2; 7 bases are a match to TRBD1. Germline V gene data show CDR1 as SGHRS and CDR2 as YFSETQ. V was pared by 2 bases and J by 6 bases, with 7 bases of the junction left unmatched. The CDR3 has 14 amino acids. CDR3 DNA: TGCGCCAGCAGCTTCCGACAGGGATCCGATGGCTACACCTTC. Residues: CASSFRQGSDGYTF. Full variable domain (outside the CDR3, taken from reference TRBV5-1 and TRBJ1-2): KAGVTQTPRYLIKTRGQQVTLSCSPISGHRSVSWYQQTPGQGLQFLFEYFSETQRNKGNFPGRFSGRQFSNSRSEMNVSTLELGDSALYLCASSFRQGSDGYTFGSGTRLTVV.

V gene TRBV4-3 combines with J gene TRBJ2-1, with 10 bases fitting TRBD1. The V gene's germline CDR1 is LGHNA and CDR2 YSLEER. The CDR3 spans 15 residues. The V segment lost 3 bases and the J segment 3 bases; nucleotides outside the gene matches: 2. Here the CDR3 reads CASSHGQGGYNEQFF. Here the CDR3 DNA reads TGCGCCAGCAGCCACGGACAGGGGGGCTACAATGAGCAGTTCTTC.

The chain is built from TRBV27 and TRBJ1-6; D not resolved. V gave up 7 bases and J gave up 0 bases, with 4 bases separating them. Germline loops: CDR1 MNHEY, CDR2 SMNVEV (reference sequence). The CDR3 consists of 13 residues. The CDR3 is CASKASYNSPLHF. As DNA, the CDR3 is TGTGCCAGCAAGGCCTCCTATAATTCACCCCTCCACTTT.

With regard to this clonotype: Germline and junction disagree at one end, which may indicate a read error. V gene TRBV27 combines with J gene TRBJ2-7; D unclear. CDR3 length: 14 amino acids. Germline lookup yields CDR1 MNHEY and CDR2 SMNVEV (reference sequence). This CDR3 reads CTSSLLGPSYEQYF. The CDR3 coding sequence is TGTACCAGCAGCCTGCTAGGTCCCTCCTACGAGCAGTACTTC.

The DNA for the CDR3 is TGCAGTGCTAGAGATCAGGGCACCGGGGAGCTGTTTTTT. Protein product: CSARDQGTGELFF. V usage is TRBV20-1 and J usage is TRBJ2-2, with D possibly being TRBD1 (5 bases). This CDR3 is built from 13 residues. CDR1 is DFQATT, CDR2 SNEGSKA, per germline (reference sequence). Trimming stripped 0 bases from V and 4 bases from J, with 6 bases between.

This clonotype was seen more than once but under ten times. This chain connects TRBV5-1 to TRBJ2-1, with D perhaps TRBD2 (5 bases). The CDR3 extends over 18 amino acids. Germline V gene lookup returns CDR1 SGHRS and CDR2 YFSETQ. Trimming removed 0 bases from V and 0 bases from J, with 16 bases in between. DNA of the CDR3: TGCGCCAGCAGCTTGGCCTCGGTTGTAGGGAGCTCCTACAATGAGCAGTTCTTC. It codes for CASSLASVVGSSYNEQFF.

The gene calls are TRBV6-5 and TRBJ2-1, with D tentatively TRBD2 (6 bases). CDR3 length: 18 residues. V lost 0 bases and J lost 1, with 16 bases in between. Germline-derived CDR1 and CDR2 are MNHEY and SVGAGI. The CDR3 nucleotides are TGTGCCAGCAGTTACTCCCTTAATAGCGGAGTATCCTACAATGAGCAGTTCTTC. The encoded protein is CASSYSLNSGVSYNEQFF.

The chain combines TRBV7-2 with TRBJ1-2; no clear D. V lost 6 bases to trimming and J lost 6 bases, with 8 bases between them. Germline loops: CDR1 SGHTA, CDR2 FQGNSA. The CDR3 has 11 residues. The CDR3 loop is CASRAGNGYTF. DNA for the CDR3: TGTGCCAGCAGAGCTGGGAATGGCTACACCTTC.

In nucleotides, the CDR3 is TGTGCCACCAGCCCCTCCGGGGATGCCACAGATACGCAGTATTTT. Protein product: CATSPSGDATDTQYF. The rearrangement joins TRBV15 to TRBJ2-3; D might be TRBD2 (5 bases). The CDR3 sequence is 15 residues long. Per the germline V gene, CDR1 is LNHNV and CDR2 is YYDKDF (reference sequence). The ends were cut back, 5 bases at V and 2 bases at J, with 14 bases in the middle.